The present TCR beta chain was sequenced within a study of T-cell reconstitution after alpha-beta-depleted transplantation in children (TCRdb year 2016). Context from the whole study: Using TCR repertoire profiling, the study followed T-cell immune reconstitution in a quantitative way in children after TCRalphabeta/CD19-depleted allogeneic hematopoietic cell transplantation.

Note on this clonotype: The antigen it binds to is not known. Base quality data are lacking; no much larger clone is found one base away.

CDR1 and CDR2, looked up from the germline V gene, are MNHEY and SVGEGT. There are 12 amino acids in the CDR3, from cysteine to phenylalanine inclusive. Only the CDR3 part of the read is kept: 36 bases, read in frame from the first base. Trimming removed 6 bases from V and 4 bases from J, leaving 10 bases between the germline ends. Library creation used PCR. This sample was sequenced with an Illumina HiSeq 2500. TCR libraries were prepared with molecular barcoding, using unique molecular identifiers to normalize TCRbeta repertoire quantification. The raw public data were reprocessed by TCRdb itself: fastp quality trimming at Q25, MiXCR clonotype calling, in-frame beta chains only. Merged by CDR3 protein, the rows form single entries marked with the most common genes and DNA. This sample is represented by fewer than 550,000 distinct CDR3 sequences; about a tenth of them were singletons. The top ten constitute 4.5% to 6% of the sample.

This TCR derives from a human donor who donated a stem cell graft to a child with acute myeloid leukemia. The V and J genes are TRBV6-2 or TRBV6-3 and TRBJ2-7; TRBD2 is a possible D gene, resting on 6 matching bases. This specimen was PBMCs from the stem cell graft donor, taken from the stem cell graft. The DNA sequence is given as TGTGCCAGCAGAACGGGACTTTACGAGCAGTACTTC. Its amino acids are CASRTGLYEQYF.